This entry describes one T cell receptor beta chain. Its antigen is as yet unknown. This sample stems from a study of Tregs in tolerant kidney transplant recipients. The study, taken as a whole, reports: The small number of patients limits these findings pending further validation. Biological reproducibility was not directly addressed, but technical replication error appeared minimal. Expanding Tregs on activated donor B cells appeared to best identify donor-specific TCRbeta clones.

Losses at the gene ends were 1 base for V and 11 bases for J; bases not matched to a gene: 4. The CDR3 length is 13 residues. Germline V gene sequence: CDR1 SGHDN, CDR2 FVKESK. Unstimulated Tregs (CD4+CD25+CD127-) and CD4+CD25- non-Tregs were sorted from PBMCs. Sequencing used immunoSEQ multiplex PCR; TCRdb keeps in-frame clones, though not all of them. Of 75,000 to 100,000 clones in the sample, around nine tenths were seen once. Material for sequencing was CD8+ T cells from blood. The rearrangement joins TRBV14 to TRBJ2-1; 8 bases line up with TRBD2. The TCR comes from a human donor in good health. The CDR3 sequence: CASSQVSSGQQFF. For the CDR3, the DNA is TGTGCCAGCAGCCAAGTATCTAGCGGGCAGCAGTTCTTC.